Listed below are T cell receptor beta chains from one sample, sequenced in a study of OX40 agonist ivuxolimab in advanced cancers. The protocol was immunoSEQ multiplex PCR, while the TCRdb copy is restricted to in-frame clones and leaves out a portion. This table has fewer than 45,000 clones, 65% to 75% appearing once. Sequences were derived from CD4+ or CD8+ T cells sorted from blood, sampled in a trial of the OX40 agonist ivuxolimab. These receptors came from an adult with an advanced solid tumor such as melanoma, head and neck, liver or kidney cancer. CDR3s include the opening cysteine and the closing phenylalanine or tryptophan. D genes are given only for firm matches. Rows give clone size only sometimes, using once, few, many, or a class for an expanded clone.

.	TRBV19	TRBJ1-5	.	TGTGCCAGTTCCCCTCGGCGGAATCAGCCCCAGCATTTT	CASSPRRNQPQHF
.	TRBV19	TRBJ1-4	.	TGTGCCAGTAGTATCAAGAGGGCTCGGAGGGAAAAACTGTTTTTT	CASSIKRARREKLFF
.	TRBV14	TRBJ2-5	.	TGTGCCAGCAGCCGAGAGAGTGAGACCCAGTACTTC	CASSRESETQYF
.	TRBV19	TRBJ2-5	.	TGTGCCAGTAGTATAGGGATCCAAGAGACCCAGTACTTC	CASSIGIQETQYF
once	TRBV7-8	TRBJ2-4	TRBD2	TGTGCCAGCAGCTTAGGGTCTAGCGGGGGGGTAAACATTCAGTACTTC	CASSLGSSGGVNIQYF
medium-sized	TRBV5-1	TRBJ1-2	.	TGCGCCAGCAGCCCCCAGGAGGGAGAGGGCTATGGCTACACCTTC	CASSPQEGEGYGYTF
.	TRBV4-1	TRBJ1-5	.	TGCGCCAGCAGCCAAGATGTCGCCCGCTACAATCAGCCCCAGCATTTT	CASSQDVARYNQPQHF
.	TRBV6-1	TRBJ1-5	.	TGTGCCAGCAGTGAAGGAAGGTGGGCGCTGGACAATCAGCCCCAGCATTTT	CASSEGRWALDNQPQHF
.	TRBV5-1	TRBJ2-3	TRBD2	TGCGCCAGTACGACTAGCGGGGGGAGCACAGATACGCAGTATTTT	CASTTSGGSTDTQYF
.	TRBV19	TRBJ2-2	.	TGTGCCAGTATAGAGAGTCGGTTAACCGGGGAGCTGTTTTTT	CASIESRLTGELFF
.	TRBV7-2	TRBJ1-5	.	TGTGCCAGCAGCTTAGCTCTTCATCAGCCCCAGCATTTT	CASSLALHQPQHF
.	TRBV7-8	TRBJ1-1	.	TGTGCCAGCAGCCTCGGGTCCCTAGGGAAGGCTGAAGCTTTCTTT	CASSLGSLGKAEAFF
.	TRBV19	TRBJ1-1	.	TGTGCCAGTAGCCGGGAGGGTTTTACTGAAGCTTTCTTT	CASSREGFTEAFF
few	TRBV30	TRBJ1-2	TRBD1	TGTGCCTGGAGTGCGGACAGGGGGGACTACACCTTC	CAWSADRGDYTF
.	TRBV27	TRBJ2-1	TRBD2	TGTGCCAGCAGTTTATTCGAGGGCGGGGGGAATGAGCAGTTCTTC	CASSLFEGGGNEQFF
few	TRBV9	TRBJ2-1	TRBD2	TGTGCCAGCAGCGTAGTAGGGACTAGCGATGAGCAGTTCTTC	CASSVVGTSDEQFF
.	TRBV5-4	TRBJ2-2	TRBD2	TGTGCCAGCAGCCCCTTAGCGGGGGGGCGAGACACCGGGGAGCTGTTTTTT	CASSPLAGGRDTGELFF
.	TRBV11-2	TRBJ2-5	.	TGTGCCAGCAGCTTAAATGAGGGGTGGGCGACCCAGTACTTC	CASSLNEGWATQYF
.	TRBV1	TRBJ2-1	.	TGCACCAGCAGCCAAGATTCCGGGGACACCTACAATGAGCAGTTCTTC	CTSSQDSGDTYNEQFF
.	TRBV14	TRBJ1-4	.	TGTGCCAGCAGCCAAGAAGCGGGGGCTCTTAATGAAAAACTGTTTTTT	CASSQEAGALNEKLFF
.	TRBV9	TRBJ1-3	TRBD1	TGTGCCAGCAGCCCCGGGCAGGGGGATTACTCTGGAAACACCATATATTTT	CASSPGQGDYSGNTIYF
.	TRBV18	TRBJ2-7	.	TGTGCCAGCTCACCCGTGACAGAAGCCTACGAGCAGTACTTC	CASSPVTEAYEQYF
.	TRBV5-1	TRBJ2-5	TRBD1	TGCGCCAGCAGCCTAGATACAGGGGGCGGAATACAGACCCAGTACTTC	CASSLDTGGGIQTQYF
.	TRBV7-2	TRBJ1-1	.	TGTGCCAGCAGCTTAGAGCCGGGGGGCACTGAAGCTTTCTTT	CASSLEPGGTEAFF
.	TRBV19	TRBJ1-4	TRBD1	TGTGCCAGTAGAGGGACAGCGAAAGAAAAACTGTTTTTT	CASRGTAKEKLFF
.	TRBV7-2	TRBJ1-4	.	TGTGCCAGCAGCTTAGTGGGGAGGCTTAATGAAAAACTGTTTTTT	CASSLVGRLNEKLFF
.	TRBV10-1	TRBJ1-1	.	TGCGCCAGCAGCAGAAAAGGCAACACTGAAGCTTTCTTT	CASSRKGNTEAFF
.	TRBV11-1	TRBJ2-2	.	TGTGCCAGCAGCCTCCGGCCCTCAGTGAGGGCGACCGGGGAGCTGTTTTTT	CASSLRPSVRATGELFF
.	TRBV5-1	TRBJ1-1	.	TGCGCCAGCAGCTCATACGAGACGACGTCCACTGAAGCTTTCTTT	CASSSYETTSTEAFF
.	TRBV15	TRBJ2-1	TRBD1	TGTGCCACCAGCAGGACAGGGTACTATGAGCAGTTCTTC	CATSRTGYYEQFF
.	TRBV5-6	TRBJ1-4	.	TGTGCCAGCAGCTTGCGGGCAAATGAAAAACTGTTTTTT	CASSLRANEKLFF
.	TRBV4-1	TRBJ2-5	.	TGCGCCAGCAGCCAAGGCCACCTGCCGGACGAGACCCAGTACTTC	CASSQGHLPDETQYF
.	TRBV29-1	TRBJ2-3	TRBD1	TGCAGCGCGGGACAGTGGCGCACAGATACGCAGTATTTT	CSAGQWRTDTQYF
.	TRBV30	TRBJ1-5	.	TGTGCCTGGAGTGTTGCCCGGAATCAGCCCCAGCATTTT	CAWSVARNQPQHF
.	TRBV6-6	TRBJ1-4	.	TGTGCCAGCAGTCGGCTGGCAGCACTTAATGAAAAACTGTTTTTT	CASSRLAALNEKLFF
.	TRBV7-2	TRBJ1-2	TRBD1	TGTGCCAGCAGCTTTAACTTTCAGGGGGCAAATGGCTACACCTTC	CASSFNFQGANGYTF
.	TRBV30	TRBJ2-3	TRBD1	TGTGCCTGGAGTCCACGGGGACAGGGCACAGATACGCAGTATTTT	CAWSPRGQGTDTQYF
.	TRBV6-6	TRBJ2-7	.	TGTGCCAGCAGTTACGGGGAAGGTGACTACGAGCAGTACTTC	CASSYGEGDYEQYF
once	TRBV29-1	TRBJ1-2	.	TGCAGCGTTGTAAAAGGGACTAACTATGGCTACACCTTC	CSVVKGTNYGYTF
.	TRBV7-2	TRBJ2-1	.	TGTGCCAGCAGCCCCCGACAGTTCGGGGAGCAGTTCTTC	CASSPRQFGEQFF
.	TRBV5-1	TRBJ1-6	.	TGCGCCAGCAGCTGGGCCTCCCCTACCGGGGCTAATTCACCCCTCCACTTT	CASSWASPTGANSPLHF
few	TRBV6-5	TRBJ2-5	.	TGTGCCAGCAGTTACTCGAACAGGCAAGAGACCCAGTACTTC	CASSYSNRQETQYF
.	TRBV5-4	TRBJ2-7	.	TGTGCCAGCAGCTTGAGGGATGAGCAGTACTTC	CASSLRDEQYF
.	TRBV29-1	TRBJ2-5	.	TGCAGCGTCAACCCTGGGCAATTGCTTAGAGAGACCCAGTACTTC	CSVNPGQLLRETQYF
.	TRBV7-8	TRBJ1-6	.	TGTGCCAGCAGCGAAAACAGGGATTCACCCCTCCACTTT	CASSENRDSPLHF
.	TRBV7-9	TRBJ1-2	.	TGTGCCAGCAGGTCAACAAACCGGGACTATGGCTACACCTTC	CASRSTNRDYGYTF
.	TRBV5-1	TRBJ1-1	TRBD1	TGCGCCAGCAGCACCGGGACAGGGGTAGGCACTGAAGCTTTCTTT	CASSTGTGVGTEAFF
once	TRBV30	TRBJ1-6	.	TGTGCCTGGAGGATGGGGACGGCCAAAAATTCACCCCTCCACTTT	CAWRMGTAKNSPLHF
once	TRBV2	TRBJ1-3	.	TGTGCCAGCGGACAGGGAAACACCATATATTTT	CASGQGNTIYF
.	TRBV28	TRBJ1-2	.	TGTGCCAGCAGTTTATCCCGGTCCCATGGCTACACCTTC	CASSLSRSHGYTF
.	TRBV10-3	TRBJ1-4	TRBD1	TGTGCCATCAGTGAGGCCCGGGACAGTAATGAAAAACTGTTTTTT	CAISEARDSNEKLFF
.	TRBV9	TRBJ2-2	TRBD1	TGTGCCAGCAGCGCGGACAGGGTCAGCGGGGAGCTGTTTTTT	CASSADRVSGELFF